What follows are 13 T cell receptor beta chains derived from one specimen sequenced in a study of T cells after yellow fever vaccination. MiXCR, applied by TCRdb to the 5' RACE reads, yields one record per CDR3 protein. Of roughly 500,000 distinct CDR3 sequences in the sample, approximately 21% were seen once. Sequencing used PBMCs, obtained 15 days after the yellow fever booster vaccination. The receptors originated from a man younger than 45 who received the YFV17D yellow fever vaccine.

The gene calls are TRBV5-1 and TRBJ2-1; 11 bases map to TRBD2. The germline gives CDR1 SGHRS, CDR2 YFSETQ. The CDR3 has 18 residues. V lost 0 bases, J lost 1 base, and 6 bases stayed unmatched. The DNA for the CDR3 is TGCGCCAGCAGCTTGGTCGTTAGCGGGAGGGCGTCCTACAATGAGCAGTTCTTC. Protein sequence: CASSLVVSGRASYNEQFF.

The sample holds a few counts of this clonotype. The chain couples TRBV9 to TRBJ2-3; a weak D match, TRBD1 (5 bases). CDR3 size: 14 residues. From germline, CDR1 is SGDLS and CDR2 YYNGEE. The V end was cut by 7 bases, the J end by 2 bases, with 14 bases between. CDR3 residues: CASQGWQTTDTQYF. DNA for the CDR3: TGTGCCAGCCAGGGTTGGCAAACCACAGATACGCAGTATTTT.

This clonotype was observed a few times. The chain uses TRBV18 and TRBJ2-1; perhaps TRBD2 as D (5 bases). V was shortened by 6 bases and J by 0 bases, with 12 bases between the two germline ends. This CDR3 contains 15 residues. CDR1 and CDR2 (germline): KGHSH, LQKENI. DNA of the CDR3: TGTGCCAGCTCGTCGGTAGGGAGCTCCTACAATGAGCAGTTCTTC. Residues: CASSSVGSSYNEQFF.

There are many counts of this clonotype. V is TRBV5-1 and J is TRBJ2-2, with 7 bases that match TRBD1. CDR3 length equals 15 residues. Looked up from germline, CDR1 is SGHRS and CDR2 is YFSETQ. Trimming removed 4 bases from V and 3 bases from J; junction bases left unmatched: 6. CDR3 sequence (DNA): TGCGCCAGCAGCAGGGACAGAGGCGACACCGGGGAGCTGTTTTTT. It translates to CASSRDRGDTGELFF.

V gene TRBV6-5 combines with J gene TRBJ2-5; D gene uncertain. The ends were cut back, 0 bases at V and 2 bases at J, with 13 bases in the middle. Germline CDR1 reads MNHEY; CDR2 reads SVGAGI. This CDR3 is built from 16 residues. CDR3 coding DNA: TGTGCCAGCAGTTACTCTCGGCCCAACCGACAAGAGACCCAGTACTTC. This encodes CASSYSRPNRQETQYF.

This clonotype was counted between two and nine times. The chain recombines TRBV7-2 with TRBJ2-7, with TRBD1 matching over 8 bases. V was pared by 6 bases and J by 4 bases, with 8 bases of the junction left unmatched. Germline values: CDR1 SGHTA, CDR2 FQGNSA. The CDR3 is 14 residues long. In DNA form, the CDR3 reads TGTGCCAGCAGAGGACAGGGCCGCCTTTACGAGCAGTACTTC. Translation: CASRGQGRLYEQYF. Full variable domain (outside the CDR3, taken from reference TRBV7-2 and TRBJ2-7): GAGVSQSPSNKVTEKGKDVELRCDPISGHTALYWYRQSLGQGLEFLIYFQGNSAPDKSGLPSDRFSAERTGGSVSTLTIQRTQQEDSAVYLCASRGQGRLYEQYFGPGTRLTVT.

This clonotype was counted only a few times. The chain has TRBV11-2 and TRBJ2-7; possibly TRBD2 for D (5 bases). Germline V gives CDR1 SGHAT, CDR2 FQNNGV. The CDR3 spans 15 residues. The ends were cut back, 3 bases at V and 0 bases at J, with 12 bases in the middle. CDR3 protein: CASSFQMAGSYEQYF. In DNA, the CDR3 is TGTGCCAGCAGCTTCCAGATGGCGGGCTCCTACGAGCAGTACTTC.

This chain connects TRBV18 to TRBJ2-7; TRBD1 might be the D (6 bases). V lost 5 bases and J 0 bases, leaving 23 bases between the germline ends. The CDR3 has 18 amino acids. Germline V gives CDR1 KGHSH, CDR2 LQKENI. The CDR3 protein is CASSAQGLAGSGSYEQYF. The CDR3 bases are TGTGCCAGCTCAGCGCAGGGGCTAGCAGGTTCGGGCTCCTACGAGCAGTACTTC.

Only a few counts were recorded for this clonotype. V and J are TRBV28 and TRBJ1-2; D remains unclear. There are 10 residues in the CDR3. The germline V and J ends were trimmed by 5 bases and 3 bases, with 1 base remaining between them. Germline V gene lookup returns CDR1 MDHEN and CDR2 SYDVKM. The CDR3 nucleotides read TGTGCCAGCAGTGACTATGGCTACACCTTC. Amino acid sequence: CASSDYGYTF.

This clonotype has more than one count but fewer than ten. Sequence at one end of the junction differs from germline and may be a read error. The chain uses TRBV7-2 and TRBJ1-1; possibly TRBD1 for D (5 bases). CDR3 size: 14 residues. CDR1 is SGHTA and CDR2 is FQGNSA in the germline V gene. The CDR3: CASSVAGANTEAFF. The CDR3 DNA is TGTGCCAGCAGCGTAGCCGGGGCCAACACTGAAGCTTTCTTT.

This chain connects TRBV6-1 to TRBJ2-2; a possible D gene is TRBD2 (6 bases). Trimming stripped 9 bases from V and 7 bases from J, with 15 bases between. This CDR3 is built from 13 residues. The germline V gene encodes CDR1 MNHNS and CDR2 SASEGT. CDR3 amino acids: CARRLVDHGELFF. In nucleotides, the CDR3 is TGTGCCAGAAGACTAGTCGATCACGGGGAGCTGTTTTTT.

The J gene is TRBJ2-7, the V gene TRBV6-2 or TRBV6-3, with 10 bases that match TRBD2. There are 16 residues in the CDR3. The trim removed 6 bases at V and 3 bases at J, leaving 11 bases unmatched. The germline gives CDR1 MNHEY, CDR2 SVGEGT. The CDR3: CASRTFTSGKVYEQYF. The DNA for the CDR3 is TGTGCCAGCAGGACTTTCACTAGCGGGAAAGTCTACGAGCAGTACTTC.

This clonotype turned up a few times. This chain links TRBV7-2 with TRBJ2-1, with D perhaps matching TRBD1 (6 bases). The CDR3 covers 16 residues. Germline values: CDR1 SGHTA, CDR2 FQGNSA. V lost 6 bases and J lost 9, with 24 bases in between. Here the CDR3 reads CASSHPTGTLDREQFF. CDR3 in DNA: TGTGCCAGCAGTCATCCCACCGGGACATTGGACCGTGAGCAGTTCTTC.